Presented here are 26 T cell receptor beta chains from one specimen sequenced in a study of T cells in women clearing cervical HPV infection. Assay: immunoSEQ multiplex PCR; the TCRdb copy retains only in-frame clones and omits some. The listing contains over 30,000 clones. What was sequenced was blood buffy coat. These receptors all stem from a woman between 18 and 69 years old with a cervical HPV16 infection that either progressed to CIN3+ or cleared (not recorded which).

Turning to this clone: The read ends 3 residues before the CDR3 terminus; that terminus is restored from the germline J gene. The chain joins TRBV10-3 to TRBJ1-5; 7 bases align to TRBD1. The CDR3 spans 15 residues. Germline V lookup: CDR1 ENHRY, CDR2 SYGVKD. V dropped 3 bases and J dropped 3; count of bases not matched to a gene: 5. CDR3 DNA, as far as it was read: TGTGCCATCAGTGACCCCGACAGGGCCAATCAGCCC. Its protein is CAISDPDRANQP. In full, the CDR3 is CAISDPDRANQPQHF.

Remarks on this clone: Read sequence stops 3 residues before the CDR3 end, and the germline J gene provides the missing end. V gene TRBV7-8 combines with J gene TRBJ2-2, with D possibly TRBD2 on 5 matching bases. Trimming left V 5 bases short and J 2 bases short, with 15 bases between. Germline loops: CDR1 SGHVS, CDR2 FQNEAQ. The CDR3 has 16 residues. The sequenced part of the CDR3 DNA is TGTGCCAGCAGCGTGGACCGACTACTAAACACCGGGGAG. Amino acid sequence: CASSVDRLLNTGE. The full-length CDR3 reads as CASSVDRLLNTGELFF.

A word on this clone: The read stops 3 residues short of the end of the CDR3; the missing end is completed from the germline J gene. The rearrangement links TRBV20-1 to TRBJ2-1; 14 bases are shared with TRBD2. CDR1 and CDR2 (germline): DFQATT, SNEGSKA (reference sequence). Unmatched junction bases numbered 7, after V lost 5 bases and J lost 1 base. This CDR3 spans 17 amino acids. The CDR3 DNA, read in part, is TGCAGTGCTCCAGGACTAGCGGGGGGAACTTCCTACAATGAG. Its translation: CSAPGLAGGTSYNE. The CDR3 in its entirety is CSAPGLAGGTSYNEQFF.

A remark on this clone: Read data end 3 residues before the CDR3 end; the end is taken from the germline J gene. The J gene is TRBJ2-5, the V gene TRBV5-1, with no clear D. CDR1 and CDR2 from the germline V gene are SGHRS and YFSETQ. Deletions cut 0 bases from V and 5 bases from J, with 8 bases between. The CDR3 runs 13 residues. The CDR3 loop is CASSLASSETQYF. Partial CDR3 DNA: TGCGCCAGCAGCTTGGCCTCCTCTGAGACC.

As regards this clone: The read falls 3 residues short of the CDR3 end, and the missing part is taken from the germline J gene. The chain links TRBV11-2 to TRBJ2-5, with 7 positions matching TRBD1. V shed 5 bases, J shed 2 bases, and the junction held 5 bases outside the gene matches. CDR1 and CDR2 from the germline V gene are SGHAT and FQNNGV. CDR3 length: 14 amino acids. Here the CDR3 reads CASSPQGIQETQYF. Incomplete CDR3 DNA: TGTGCCAGCAGCCCACAGGGGATTCAAGAGACC. Looking up the rest from reference TRBV11-2 and TRBJ2-5 gives the full variable domain: EAGVAQSPRYKIIEKRQSVAFWCNPISGHATLYWYQQILGQGPKLLIQFQNNGVVDDSQLPKDRFSAERLKGVDSTLKIQPAKLEDSAVYLCASSPQGIQETQYFGPGTRLLVL.

Details on this clone: The read is 3 residues too short to cover the CDR3 end, so that end is filled in from the germline J gene. The rearrangement links TRBV10-1 to TRBJ2-1, with a possible D match to TRBD1 (6 bases). The germline V gene encodes CDR1 WNHNN and CDR2 SYGVQD (reference sequence). Between the trimmed V and J ends, which lost 2 bases and 2 bases, there was a span of 10 bases. The CDR3 sequence is 15 residues long. CDR3 DNA (partial): TGCGCCAGCAGTGAGCCACAGGGAACCTACAATGAG. Translated: CASSEPQGTYNE. The CDR3 as a whole reads CASSEPQGTYNEQFF.

This CDR3 reads CASIRRAKNSPLHF. The sequenced CDR3 bases are TGTGCCAGCATTAGAAGGGCGAAGAATTCACCC. This chain uses TRBV5-6 with TRBJ1-6; D not resolved. The read ends 3 residues early relative to the CDR3; the germline J gene fills the gap. The germline gives CDR1 SGHDT, CDR2 YYEEEE. The V gene lost 6 bases and the J gene lost 7 bases, with 14 bases spanning the gap. The CDR3 sequence is 14 residues long.

On this clone: Read coverage stops 3 residues before the CDR3 terminus; the germline J gene supplies the remainder. The rearrangement joins TRBV14 to TRBJ2-1; D unclear. Trimming took off 4 bases at V and 3 bases at J, with 7 bases between the two ends. Germline values: CDR1 SGHDN, CDR2 FVKESK. This CDR3 contains 13 residues. CDR3 region: CASSPDSYNEQFF. The DNA read from the CDR3 is TGTGCCAGCAGCCCCGATAGCTACAATGAG.

About this clone: Read data end 3 residues before the CDR3 end; the end is taken from the germline J gene. The rearrangement uses TRBV20-1 and TRBJ2-4, with 9 bases identical to TRBD1. V lost 5 bases to trimming and J lost 5 bases; unmatched junction nucleotides: 7. The germline V gene encodes CDR1 DFQATT and CDR2 SNEGSKA (reference sequence). The CDR3 runs 14 residues. CDR3 bases read: TGCAGTGCTGGAGCCGGGACAGGGCAAAACATT. It translates to CSAGAGTGQNI. The entire CDR3 sequence reads CSAGAGTGQNIQYF.

Concerning this clone itself: The read stops 3 residues short of the end of the CDR3; the missing end is completed from the germline J gene. This rearrangement joins TRBV7-2 to TRBJ2-5, with a weak D call TRBD2 (5 bases). V lost 7 bases and J 4 bases, leaving 13 bases between the germline ends. CDR1 and CDR2 from the germline V gene are SGHTA and FQGNSA. The CDR3 spans 13 residues. The chain's CDR3 is CASTPSGLETQYF. The part of the CDR3 DNA that was read is TGTGCCAGCACCCCCAGCGGATTAGAGACC.

Worth noting for this clone: From the germline J gene comes the end of the CDR3, since the read stops 3 residues before it. The chain combines TRBV5-4 with TRBJ1-1; possible D gene TRBD1, 6 bases. CDR3 length: 14 residues. The V end lost 4 bases, the J end lost 1 base, and 11 bases lay between the germline ends. CDR1 SGHNT and CDR2 YYREEE come from the germline V gene (reference sequence). CDR3 DNA, as far as it was read: TGTGCCAGCAGCCTAAAGGGGGAGAACACTGAA. Protein sequence: CASSLKGENTE. The CDR3, in full, reads CASSLKGENTEAFF. Filled out from reference TRBV5-4 and TRBJ1-1, the complete variable domain reads ETGVTQSPTHLIKTRGQQVTLRCSSQSGHNTVSWYQQALGQGPQFIFQYYREEENGRGNFPPRFSGLQFPNYSSELNVNALELDDSALYLCASSLKGENTEAFFGQGTRLTVV.

A note on this clone: The read stops 3 residues short of the end of the CDR3; the missing end is completed from the germline J gene. This sequence joins TRBV20-1 and TRBJ1-2, with D possibly TRBD1 on 6 matching bases. In germline, CDR1 is DFQATT, CDR2 SNEGSKA (reference sequence). V was shortened by 6 bases and J by 5 bases, with 16 bases between the two germline ends. The CDR3 is 13 amino acids. CDR3 in amino acids: CSAYRQDKYGYTF. The CDR3 DNA, read in part, is TGCAGTGCCTATAGACAGGACAAATATGGC.

A note on this clone: The read is 3 residues too short to cover the CDR3 end, so that end is filled in from the germline J gene. V is TRBV19 and J is TRBJ2-5; a possible D gene is TRBD1 (5 bases). Germline V CDR1 and CDR2: LNHDA, SQIVND (reference sequence). The V gene lost 1 base and the J gene lost 1 base, with 7 bases spanning the gap. The length of the CDR3 is 14 residues. The CDR3 protein is CASSIGQLQETQYF. The DNA read from the CDR3 is TGTGCCAGTAGTATAGGACAGCTCCAAGAGACC.

Concerning this clone: The missing CDR3 end, 3 residues past where the read stops, is filled in from the germline J gene. J is TRBJ2-7 and V is TRBV10-1, with TRBD1 matching over 8 bases. Germline V gene data show CDR1 as WNHNN and CDR2 as SYGVQD (reference sequence). CDR3 length equals 14 residues. V gave up 2 bases and J gave up 3 bases; unmatched junction bases: 3. CDR3: CASSEAGQGYEQYF. The part of the CDR3 DNA that was read is TGCGCCAGCAGTGAGGCTGGACAGGGCTACGAG.

Concerning this clone: Read coverage stops 3 residues before the CDR3 terminus; the germline J gene supplies the remainder. This sequence joins TRBV7-9 and TRBJ2-7, with TRBD1 matching over 8 bases. Losses at the gene ends were 5 bases for V and 4 bases for J; bases not matched to a gene: 7. Germline lookup yields CDR1 SEHNR and CDR2 FQNEAQ (reference sequence). This CDR3 is built from 14 residues. The DNA read from the CDR3 is TGTGCCAGCAGCGCCTCGACAGGGGCTTACGAG. It specifies CASSASTGAYE. The CDR3 as a whole reads CASSASTGAYEQYF.

As concerns this clone: The CDR3 is cut off 3 residues early in the read; its end comes from the germline J gene. The chain uses TRBV5-1 and TRBJ2-5; 7 positions match TRBD2. The trim removed 6 bases at V and 3 bases at J, leaving 11 bases unmatched. CDR3 length: 15 amino acids. Per germline, CDR1 SGHRS and CDR2 YFSETQ. CDR3 DNA, as far as it was read: TGCGCCAGCACCGCCCCGGGGGAGGGGAAAGAGACC. This sequence encodes CASTAPGEGKET. The whole CDR3 region reads CASTAPGEGKETQYF. Combining the CDR3 with reference TRBV5-1 and TRBJ2-5 gives the whole variable domain KAGVTQTPRYLIKTRGQQVTLSCSPISGHRSVSWYQQTPGQGLQFLFEYFSETQRNKGNFPGRFSGRQFSNSRSEMNVSTLELGDSALYLCASTAPGEGKETQYFGPGTRLLVL.

Comment on this clone: The read is 3 residues too short to cover the CDR3 end, so that end is filled in from the germline J gene. V is TRBV7-9 and J is TRBJ2-5; 10 nucleotides line up with TRBD1. The ends lost 8 bases at V and 4 bases at J; junction bases unmatched: 10. CDR3 length: 15 amino acids. Germline V gene data show CDR1 as SEHNR and CDR2 as FQNEAQ (reference sequence). Incomplete CDR3 DNA: TGTGCCAGCGATAGGACAGGGGGACGGGGAGAGACC. Translation gives CASDRTGGRGET. The full CDR3 is CASDRTGGRGETQYF.

As to this clone: The read halts 3 residues ahead of the CDR3 end, with the missing end drawn from the germline J gene. The chain links TRBV5-4 to TRBJ2-3; maybe TRBD2 (7 bases). The CDR3 is made up of 15 amino acids. Trimming removed 4 bases from V and 0 bases from J, with 12 bases in between. Germline loops: CDR1 SGHNT, CDR2 YYREEE (reference sequence). CDR3 DNA, as far as it was read: TGTGCCAGCAGCCCCCGCGGGGGCAGCACAGATACG. Residues: CASSPRGGSTDT. The CDR3 in its entirety is CASSPRGGSTDTQYF.

About this clone: The CDR3 end is not reached by the read, which stops 3 residues before it; the germline J gene fills it in. The chain carries TRBV27 and TRBJ1-2; D not resolved. Germline loops: CDR1 MNHEY, CDR2 SMNVEV (reference sequence). This CDR3 region has 13 residues. Trimming stripped 3 bases from V and 5 bases from J, with 10 bases between. CDR3 sequence reads: CASSFEGNYGYTF. The sequenced part of the CDR3 DNA is TGTGCCAGCAGTTTTGAGGGCAATTATGGC.

Comment on this clone: The read ends 3 residues shy of where the CDR3 ends; the end is completed using the germline J gene. The J gene is TRBJ2-3, the V gene TRBV2; D not certain. This CDR3 spans 11 amino acids. Germline CDR1 is SNHLY and CDR2 is FYNNEI. V was trimmed by 7 bases and J by 6 bases, leaving 8 bases between them. The CDR3 bases that were read are TGTGCCAGCACCTCCCCCGATACG. Amino acids: CASTSPDT. The complete CDR3 sequence is CASTSPDTQYF. Full variable domain (outside the CDR3, taken from reference TRBV2 and TRBJ2-3): EPEVTQTPSHQVTQMGQEVILRCVPISNHLYFYWYRQILGQKVEFLVSFYNNEISEKSEIFDDQFSVERPDGSNFTLKIRSTKLEDSAMYFCASTSPDTQYFGPGTRLTVL.

Remarks on this clone: The read ends 3 residues early relative to the CDR3; the germline J gene fills the gap. The chain links TRBV4-2 to TRBJ2-7; D is perhaps TRBD1 or TRBD2 (5 bases each). Germline V CDR1 and CDR2: LGHNA, YNFKEQ. This CDR3 has 14 amino acids. Trimming removed 0 bases at V and 1 base at J, with 7 bases between. CDR3 DNA (partial): TGTGCCAGCAGCCAAGATGAGGGGTCCTACGAG. Residues: CASSQDEGSYE. From start to end, the CDR3 is CASSQDEGSYEQYF.

In regard to this clone: With the read ending 3 residues before the CDR3 end, the germline J gene is used to fill in that end. The J gene is TRBJ1-2, the V gene TRBV29-1, with 7 bases matching TRBD1. The V gene end was trimmed by 0 bases and the J gene end by 7 bases; junction bases not matched to a gene: 14. The germline V gene has CDR1 SQVTM and CDR2 ANQGSEA. The CDR3 loop spans 16 amino acids. The CDR3 reads CSVEDSVKGGPGGYTF. The CDR3 bases that were read are TGCAGCGTTGAAGATAGTGTAAAAGGGGGCCCGGGTGGC.

As concerns this clone: The CDR3 extends 3 residues past the end of the read, so its final part is completed from the germline J gene. The rearrangement joins TRBV7-8 to TRBJ1-5; no clear D. The CDR3 extends over 15 amino acids. Trimming left V 1 base short and J 1 base short, with 8 bases between. The V gene's germline CDR1 is SGHVS and CDR2 FQNEAQ. The CDR3: CASSLDRLSNQPQHF. Partial CDR3 DNA: TGTGCCAGCAGCTTAGATCGACTCAGCAATCAGCCC. The complete variable domain, with remaining parts taken from reference TRBV7-8 and TRBJ1-5, reads GAGVSQSPRYKVAKRGQDVALRCDPISGHVSLFWYQQALGQGPEFLTYFQNEAQLDKSGLPSDRFFAERPEGSVSTLKIQRTQQEDSAVYLCASSLDRLSNQPQHFGDGTRLSIL.

Of note for this clone: The read stops 3 residues short of the end of the CDR3; the missing end is completed from the germline J gene. J is TRBJ2-2 and V is TRBV12-3 or TRBV12-4; D is tentatively TRBD1 or TRBD2 (5 bases each). V was trimmed by 1 base and J by 6 bases, leaving 12 bases between them. The CDR3 totals 15 residues. CDR3 DNA, as far as it was read: TGTGCCAGCAGTTTAGGAGGGGTCCAGCCCGGGGAG. This gives the protein CASSLGGVQPGE. The entire CDR3 sequence reads CASSLGGVQPGELFF.

CDR3 sequence reads: CASSLGAGLNTEAFF. The CDR3 DNA, read in part, is TGTGCCAGCAGCTTAGGGGCAGGGCTGAACACTGAA. The rearrangement joins TRBV7-8 to TRBJ1-1; TRBD1 is a possible D gene (5 bases). The read ends 3 residues early relative to the CDR3; the germline J gene fills the gap. Trimming took off 1 base at V and 0 bases at J, with 9 bases between the two ends. This CDR3 has 15 residues. The germline V gene has CDR1 SGHVS and CDR2 FQNEAQ.

In the case of this clone: Sequencing ends 3 residues short of the CDR3 end; the germline J gene provides the rest. The J gene is TRBJ1-6, the V gene TRBV11-2; 11 bases match TRBD1. In germline, CDR1 is SGHAT, CDR2 FQNNGV. CDR3 length: 14 residues. V shed 4 bases, J shed 11 bases, and the junction held 4 bases outside the gene matches. The sequenced CDR3 bases are TGTGCCAGCAGCTCCGGGACAGGGGGGCCACCC. Its translation is CASSSGTGGPP. The CDR3, in full, reads CASSSGTGGPPLHF. Using reference TRBV11-2 and TRBJ1-6 for the parts outside the CDR3, the full variable domain is EAGVAQSPRYKIIEKRQSVAFWCNPISGHATLYWYQQILGQGPKLLIQFQNNGVVDDSQLPKDRFSAERLKGVDSTLKIQPAKLEDSAVYLCASSSGTGGPPLHFGNGTRLTVT.